The rows below give T cell receptor beta chains drawn from one sample of a study of identical twins. One entry per CDR3 protein results from TCRdb running MiXCR on the 5' RACE reads. The profile shows roughly 690,000 distinct CDR3 sequences, less than 25% of them singletons. Another study also made use of these data, one on T cells expressing NK-cell markers.

Input material: PBMCs. Receptors originate from a woman aged 18-29 years in good health. Each CDR3 is given with its conserved first and last residue. The D gene is left open where the match is weak. The size entry is marked missing in some rows and otherwise reads once, few, many or a size class.

j_call: TRBJ2-3
d_call: -
v_call: TRBV20-1
clone_size: few
cdr3_nt: TGCAGTGCCCCAGTGGGGACTAGCACAGATACGCAGTATTTT
cdr3_aa: CSAPVGTSTDTQYF

j_call: TRBJ1-2
d_call: -
v_call: TRBV20-1
clone_size: -
cdr3_nt: TGCAGTGCTAGAGAAACAGGGCTTGGCGTTGACGGCTACACCTTC
cdr3_aa: CSARETGLGVDGYTF

j_call: TRBJ2-5
d_call: -
v_call: TRBV20-1
clone_size: -
cdr3_nt: TGCAGTGCTAGACCCTGGCAGCAAGAGACCCAGTACTTC
cdr3_aa: CSARPWQQETQYF

j_call: TRBJ2-1
d_call: -
v_call: TRBV20-1
clone_size: few
cdr3_nt: TGCAGTGCGAGGGTCGAGTATGAGCAGTTCTTC
cdr3_aa: CSARVEYEQFF

j_call: TRBJ2-3
d_call: -
v_call: TRBV12-3/TRBV12-4
clone_size: few
cdr3_nt: TGTGCCAGCAGTCCCGTGGAGGGAACAGATACGCAGTATTTT
cdr3_aa: CASSPVEGTDTQYF

j_call: TRBJ1-4
d_call: -
v_call: TRBV12-3/TRBV12-4
clone_size: few
cdr3_nt: TGTGCCAGCAGTTTTCAAGGTGAAAAACTGTTTTTT
cdr3_aa: CASSFQGEKLFF

j_call: TRBJ2-7
d_call: -
v_call: TRBV6-2/TRBV6-3
clone_size: -
cdr3_nt: TGTGCCAGCAGTCTTAGCCAACCCGCGTCGGTGCAGTACTTC
cdr3_aa: CASSLSQPASVQYF

j_call: TRBJ1-5
d_call: TRBD1
v_call: TRBV29-1
clone_size: few
cdr3_nt: TGCAGCGTGACAGGGGGCGGCAATCAGCCCCAGCATTTT
cdr3_aa: CSVTGGGNQPQHF

j_call: TRBJ2-5
d_call: -
v_call: TRBV7-8
clone_size: many
cdr3_nt: TGTGCCAGCAGCCCATGGGAGACCCAGTACTTC
cdr3_aa: CASSPWETQYF

j_call: TRBJ2-2
d_call: -
v_call: TRBV12-3/TRBV12-4
clone_size: -
cdr3_nt: TGTGCCGGCCTCTACACCGGGGAGCTGTTTTTT
cdr3_aa: CAGLYTGELFF

j_call: TRBJ2-6
d_call: -
v_call: TRBV3-1
clone_size: -
cdr3_nt: TGTGCCAGCAGCCCCGGGGGACACTTCAGAACCTCTGGGGCCAACGTCCTGACTTTC
cdr3_aa: CASSPGGHFRTSGANVLTF

j_call: TRBJ2-7
d_call: TRBD2
v_call: TRBV20-1
clone_size: many
cdr3_nt: TGCAGTGCAAGTGGGACTAGCGGGGGCAACATCTACGAGCAGTACTTC
cdr3_aa: CSASGTSGGNIYEQYF

j_call: TRBJ1-6
d_call: -
v_call: TRBV19
clone_size: few
cdr3_nt: TGTGCCAGTAGTCTTCCGCTGAGGCCCCTCCACTTT
cdr3_aa: CASSLPLRPLHF

j_call: TRBJ2-5
d_call: -
v_call: TRBV3-1
clone_size: -
cdr3_nt: TGTGCCAGCAGCCAAGGGGCAGGGTCTCTTCAAGAGACCCAGTACTTC
cdr3_aa: CASSQGAGSLQETQYF

j_call: TRBJ2-7
d_call: TRBD2
v_call: TRBV13
clone_size: -
cdr3_nt: TGTGCCAGCAGCTCCCGACTAGCGGGGGGGATCTACGAGCAGTACTTC
cdr3_aa: CASSSRLAGGIYEQYF